This T cell receptor (beta chain) was retrieved from a study of early T cells in non-severe SARS-CoV-2 infection. There are many counts of this clonotype. TCRdb ran MiXCR on the 5' RACE reads and lists one entry per CDR3 protein. The sample contains about 35,000 distinct CDR3 sequences, 5.5% to 8% of which appear only once. The CDR3 length is 14 residues. V shed 4 bases and J 3 bases; nucleotides not matched to a gene: 7. Germline V gene lookup returns CDR1 SGDLS and CDR2 YYNGEE. The sequence derives from an adult who was a healthcare worker with PCR-confirmed SARS-CoV-2 infection or an uninfected control (not recorded which). The sample was whole blood. The chain carries TRBV9 and TRBJ2-7; 7 nucleotides line up with TRBD1. CDR3 coding DNA: TGTGCCAGCAGCTCAACAGGGGTCGACTACGAGCAGTACTTC. Its translation is CASSSTGVDYEQYF.